This T cell receptor (beta chain) was recorded in a study of CD8 T cells in Susac syndrome. Whole-study context: Susac syndrome patients were untreated, on corticosteroids with some adding intravenous immunoglobulin, or on intravenous immunoglobulin only.

Roughly 0.45 to 1 ug RNA was reverse transcribed with random hexamers. One entry per CDR3 protein, called by TCRdb with MiXCR from the immunoSEQ multiplex PCR reads. The sample holds approximately 160,000 distinct CDR3 sequences, about 96% seen once. Definite or probable Susac syndrome was diagnosed using recently defined diagnostic criteria. The CDR3 has 11 residues. Trimming took 9 bases from V and 7 from J, leaving 9 bases between them. Germline-derived CDR1 and CDR2 are KGHSH and LQKENI. This clonotype was recorded only once. The chain links TRBV18 to TRBJ2-2; the D is unclear. The sequence was collected from a human donor with Susac syndrome. Sequencing was done on a sample of CD4+ T cells from PBMCs. This CDR3 is CASTGDGELFF. The CDR3 DNA sequence: TGTGCCAGTACCGGAGACGGGGAGCTGTTTTTT.